This T cell receptor (beta chain) was sequenced for a study of blood T cell repertoires in COVID-19. CDR3 size: 15 residues. Profiled with immunoSEQ multiplex PCR; TCRdb holds only in-frame clones, not every one. The sample records about 66,000 clones, about 88% being singletons. The receptor comes from a man aged 65-85 years with acute or convalescent COVID-19. Sample: peripheral blood. The chain is built from TRBV7-5 and TRBJ2-7; TRBD1, the table's D call, was not compared with the DNA. TRBV7-5 corresponds to a pseudogene. The DNA of the CDR3 is TGTGTCAGAAGCCACCGAAGGACAGGGAGCTACGAGCAGTACTTC. Amino acid sequence: CVRSHRRTGSYEQYF.